These 5 T cell receptor beta chains were all obtained from the same sample, sequenced in a study of Graves' ophthalmopathy and Graves' hyperthyroidism. Using RNA transcripts, the TCR beta CDR3 regions were amplified. The library came from an HTBI-primed first-round RT-PCR and a second-round multiplex PCR. MiXCR was run by TCRdb on the multiplex PCR reads, yielding one entry per CDR3 protein. The top ten clones hold 9.8% of a sample with fewer than 600,000 distinct CDR3 sequences, around 14% of them seen once. Sequenced material: blood. Receptors were obtained from a woman younger than 45 with Graves' ophthalmopathy.

This clonotype has more than one count but fewer than ten. V usage is TRBV15 and J usage is TRBJ2-2, with D perhaps given as TRBD1 or TRBD2 (5 bases each). Germline CDR1 reads LNHNV; CDR2 reads YYDKDF (reference sequence). There are 15 residues in the CDR3. V lost 1 base, J lost 2 bases, and 8 bases lay in between. CDR3 sequence: CATSRGGVNTGELFF. The CDR3 nucleotides are TGTGCCACCAGCAGAGGAGGGGTCAACACCGGGGAGCTGTTTTTT. The full variable domain, in which reference TRBV15 and TRBJ2-2 provide the parts outside the CDR3, is DAMVIQNPRYQVTQFGKPVTLSCSQTLNHNVMYWYQQKSSQAPKLLFHYYDKDFNNEADTPDNFQSRRPNTSFCFLDIRSPGLGDTAMYLCATSRGGVNTGELFFGEGSRLTVL.

This clonotype was seen repeatedly, ten times or more. V is TRBV19 and J is TRBJ1-5; D unresolved. Per germline, CDR1 LNHDA and CDR2 SQIVND (reference sequence). The CDR3 loop spans 17 amino acids. V dropped 5 bases and J dropped 6 bases, with 23 bases sitting between them. CDR3 amino acids: CASSFRAFAADPQPQHF. CDR3 sequence (DNA): TGTGCCAGTAGTTTTCGGGCCTTTGCAGCGGACCCTCAGCCCCAGCATTTT.

This clonotype was observed at least ten times. The V call is TRBV6-1, the J call TRBJ1-2; D remains ambiguous. V lost 2 bases to trimming and J lost 8 bases, with 12 bases between them. The germline V gene encodes CDR1 MNHNS and CDR2 SASEGT. The CDR3 has 13 residues. The CDR3 DNA follows: TGTGCCAGCAGTGAAACCTCCCTAATGGGCTACACCTTC. Its translation: CASSETSLMGYTF.

This clonotype occurred many times. This chain joins TRBV15 and TRBJ2-2, with TRBD1 matching over 9 bases. CDR1 is LNHNV, CDR2 YYDKDF, per germline (reference sequence). CDR3 size: 15 residues. The junction had 3 bases not matched to a gene; V was cut back by 1 base and J by 6 bases. The CDR3 spells CATSRGDRDSGELFF. For the CDR3, the DNA is TGTGCCACCAGCAGAGGGGACAGGGATTCCGGGGAGCTGTTTTTT.

This clonotype was recorded at least ten times. The rearrangement joins TRBV15 to TRBJ2-5; 8 bases are shared with TRBD2. Germline-derived CDR1 and CDR2 are LNHNV and YYDKDF (reference sequence). V was pared by 0 bases and J by 5 bases, with 5 bases of the junction left unmatched. The CDR3 consists of 15 residues. The CDR3 region is CATSRDRGGRETQYF. Here the CDR3 DNA reads TGTGCCACCAGCAGAGACCGGGGGGGCCGTGAGACCCAGTACTTC.